The T cell receptor (beta chain) described here comes from a study of neurological immune-mediated disorders. About the research overall: Multiple sclerosis patients (n ≈ 34) included approximately 30 with relapsing-remitting and 3 with secondary progressive disease. Study-level results: HTLV-1-associated myelopathy had the most TCR clonal expansion, and multiple sclerosis had the least, less than healthy controls. None of the CDR3 amino acid sequences found in expanded clones was shared across subjects. This suggests that the TCR-beta repertoires were private in all groups.

CDR1 SGHRS and CDR2 YFSETQ come from the germline V gene. The length of the CDR3 is 13 residues. The cDNA was produced through 5'RACE with 10-nucleotide random UMIs. TCRdb re-analysed the 5' RACE reads in MiXCR, keeping a single row per CDR3 protein. The sample holds approximately 70,000 distinct CDR3 sequences; roughly 3.9% are singletons and the top ten take 1.3%. This clonotype appeared many times. Its antigen is as yet unknown. At one of its ends the junction is not consistent with the germline gene, which may arise from a read error. The chain recombines TRBV5-1 with TRBJ1-6; D unresolved. What was sequenced was PBMCs. This TCR was recovered from a man aged 25 to 40 with multiple sclerosis. The CDR3 DNA sequence: TGCGCCAGCAGCCCGGAGACTAATTCACCCCTCAACTTT. It codes for CASSPETNSPLNF.